This is a list of T cell receptor beta chains from one sample in a study of beta chain features in type 1 diabetes. The data were produced by immunoSEQ multiplex PCR, yet TCRdb's version contains in-frame clones alone and is incomplete. The table includes 300,000 to 350,000 clones, less than 9.5% detected once. Sequenced input: central memory CD4+ T cells from blood. These receptors were obtained from a woman aged 18-30 years in good health. Each CDR3 is given with its conserved first and last residue. Fields, in order: clone size, J gene, V gene, D gene, CDR3 DNA, CDR3 protein. D genes are given only for firm matches. The listing skips clone size in some rows; elsewhere it reads once, few, many or a size class.

- TRBJ1-2 TRBV20-1 - TGCAGTGCTAGATTTGGGGAAGGCTACACCTTC CSARFGEGYTF
- TRBJ2-2 TRBV28 - TGTGCCAGCAGTCACTACAGGAACACCGGGGAGCTGTTTTTT CASSHYRNTGELFF
- TRBJ2-4 TRBV5-1 - TGCGCCAGCAGTCCAGAGGGAAACATTCAGTACTTC CASSPEGNIQYF
few TRBJ1-5 TRBV5-8 - TGTGCCAGCAGCCCGGTTACAAGGGGGATTCAGCCCCAGCATTTT CASSPVTRGIQPQHF
- TRBJ2-1 TRBV9 - TGTGCCAGCAGCGTAGCACTAATTGGTGAGCAGTTCTTC CASSVALIGEQFF
- TRBJ2-5 TRBV7-9 - TGTGCCAGCAGCTTTCCGAACAGACAAGAGACCCAGTACTTC CASSFPNRQETQYF
few TRBJ2-1 TRBV6-5 TRBD1 TGTGCCAGCAGTTTACAGACAGGGGCCAGCAATGAGCAGTTCTTC CASSLQTGASNEQFF
- TRBJ2-5 TRBV2 - TGTGCCAGCAGGGAAAGGGAGACCCAGTACTTC CASRERETQYF
few TRBJ2-5 TRBV28 - TGTGCCAGCAGTTTATACCAGGGGATATCTGAGACCCAGTACTTC CASSLYQGISETQYF
few TRBJ2-6 TRBV5-1 TRBD1 TGCGCCAGCAGCTTGGCGGGATATCCGGGACAGATCTCTGGGGCCAACGTCCTGACTTTC CASSLAGYPGQISGANVLTF
few TRBJ2-1 TRBV11-2 TRBD2 TGTGCCAGCAGCTTAGAGCCTAGCGGGAGCAATGAGCAGTTCTTC CASSLEPSGSNEQFF
- TRBJ2-2 TRBV6-5 - TGTGCCAGCAGTTCCCGTCAGACGAACACCGGGGAGCTGTTTTTT CASSSRQTNTGELFF
- TRBJ2-7 TRBV7-9 - TGTGCCAGCAGTCACCGGGAGCCGGCCCACGAGCAGTACTTC CASSHREPAHEQYF
few TRBJ2-7 TRBV6-5 - TGTGCCAGCAGTTACTCGTCGTATTCCTCCTACGAGCAGTACTTC CASSYSSYSSYEQYF
many TRBJ1-1 TRBV6-6 - TGTGCCAGCAGTGTGGTCGGGGGAGGCACTGAAGCTTTCTTT CASSVVGGGTEAFF
few TRBJ2-1 TRBV27 TRBD2 TGTGCCAGCAGTCCACTAGCGGGAGTGAATGAGCAGTTCTTC CASSPLAGVNEQFF
- TRBJ2-3 TRBV7-2 TRBD2 TGTGCCAGCAGCTTTCTAGCGGGAAGAGTGGCAGATACGCAGTATTTT CASSFLAGRVADTQYF
- TRBJ2-3 TRBV5-1 - TGCGCCAGCAGCTTGGGAGGTAGCACAGATACGCAGTATTTT CASSLGGSTDTQYF
many TRBJ2-7 TRBV4-2 TRBD2 TGTGCCAGCAGCCTAGACCGGACTAGCGGGAGGGCCATCGGGTACGAGCAGTACTTC CASSLDRTSGRAIGYEQYF
many TRBJ1-1 TRBV28 - TGTGCCAGCAGGCTCGGGCCGATGAACACTGAAGCTTTCTTT CASRLGPMNTEAFF
- TRBJ2-3 TRBV11-2 - TGTGCCAGCAGCTTAACCCGGGTGGGAGATACGCAGTATTTT CASSLTRVGDTQYF
- TRBJ2-3 TRBV4-2 TRBD2 TGTGCCAGCAGCCTCAAGCGGGAGGGGAAAGGGGGCACAGATACGCAGTATTTT CASSLKREGKGGTDTQYF
- TRBJ1-4 TRBV5-3 - TGTGCCAGAAGCTTGCATCCCAGGGACCTAGCATCTAATGAAAAACTGTTTTTT CARSLHPRDLASNEKLFF
few TRBJ2-5 TRBV11-2 TRBD1 TGTGCCAGCACCCTAGGACAGGGGCAAGAGACCCAGTACTTC CASTLGQGQETQYF
- TRBJ1-1 TRBV7-2 - TGTGCCAGCAGCGCGGACAGACGGCACACTGAAGCTTTCTTT CASSADRRHTEAFF
- TRBJ2-1 TRBV9 - TGTGCCAGCAGCGTAGGGTATGGGGGCCGGAGCTCCTACAATGAGCAGTTCTTC CASSVGYGGRSSYNEQFF
many TRBJ2-2 TRBV9 TRBD2 TGTGCCAGCAGCGTAGCCGGGGTAACTAGCGGAAACACCGGGGAGCTGTTTTTT CASSVAGVTSGNTGELFF
- TRBJ2-3 TRBV5-8 - TGTGCCAGCAGCCCCAGGTGGAGTAGCACAGATACGCAGTATTTT CASSPRWSSTDTQYF
few TRBJ2-5 TRBV2 TRBD2 TGTGCCAGCAGTGGGGGACTACAAGAGACCCAGTACTTC CASSGGLQETQYF
- TRBJ2-1 TRBV5-1 - TGCGCCAGCAGCGAGGACGGGAGCTCCTACAATGAGCAGTTCTTC CASSEDGSSYNEQFF
few TRBJ2-1 TRBV2 TRBD1 TGTGCCAGCAGTGAGGACAGGGGCCACTACAATGAGCAGTTCTTC CASSEDRGHYNEQFF
- TRBJ2-3 TRBV7-9 TRBD2 TGTGCCAGCAGCACGGCGACTAGCGCCTCTAGCACAGATACGCAGTATTTT CASSTATSASSTDTQYF
- TRBJ1-3 TRBV6-5 - TGTGCCACAACAGCCACGGGCTCTGGAAACACCATATATTTT CATTATGSGNTIYF
few TRBJ1-5 TRBV7-6 - TGTGCCAGCAGCTCGGACAGCAATCAGCCCCAGCATTTT CASSSDSNQPQHF
few TRBJ1-1 TRBV2 - TGTGCCAGCAGGGCCGGGACCCATGAAGCTTTCTTT CASRAGTHEAFF
few TRBJ2-7 TRBV28 - TGTGCCAGCAGAACAGGGGGCGTCAGCGGGAGGGCCGGGGAGCAGTACTTC CASRTGGVSGRAGEQYF
few TRBJ2-1 TRBV18 - TGTGCCAGCTCACCACAGGGTGTTGGCAATGAGCAGTTCTTC CASSPQGVGNEQFF
- TRBJ2-5 TRBV12-5 - TGTGCTAGTGGTTTGTGGGGCGCGGAGACCCAGTACTTC CASGLWGAETQYF
- TRBJ2-7 TRBV6-1 TRBD2 TGTGCCAGCAGCCGGACTAGCGGGAGCATCCACGAGCAGTACTTC CASSRTSGSIHEQYF
medium-sized TRBJ2-6 TRBV14 TRBD2 TGTGCCAGCAGCAGGAGCGGGGTCAACGTCCTGACTTTC CASSRSGVNVLTF
few TRBJ2-7 TRBV7-6 - TGTGCCAGCAGCCCCGGGGCCGACAGGCCTGAATTCTACGAGCAGTACTTC CASSPGADRPEFYEQYF
few TRBJ2-1 TRBV4-3 - TGCGCCAGCAGCCAAGCTAGTCAACCGTATGACAATGAGCAGTTCTTC CASSQASQPYDNEQFF
few TRBJ2-3 TRBV7-2 - TGTGCCAGCAGCTTAGCGCCGGGCACAGATACGCAGTATTTT CASSLAPGTDTQYF
- TRBJ2-1 TRBV5-4 TRBD2 TGTGCCAGCAGCCCCCCTAGCGGGAGGGCCTACAATGAGCAGTTCTTC CASSPPSGRAYNEQFF
many TRBJ1-2 TRBV5-1 - TGCGCCAGCAGCTTGGGACAAAGCTATGGCTACACCTTC CASSLGQSYGYTF
few TRBJ1-3 TRBV6-1 - TGTGCCAGCAGTGAGTGGGAAGGTGGAAACACCATATATTTT CASSEWEGGNTIYF
- TRBJ2-3 TRBV7-6 TRBD2 TGTGCCAGCAGCCAGGGACTAGCGGGAGCGTCTGTCACAGATACGCAGTATTTT CASSQGLAGASVTDTQYF
few TRBJ1-2 TRBV10-3 - TGTGCCATCAGTGAGCCAGGGTACTATGGCTACACCTTC CAISEPGYYGYTF
few TRBJ2-1 TRBV7-3 - TGTGCCAGCAGCCCGGGAGTAAACTCCTACAATGAGCAGTTCTTC CASSPGVNSYNEQFF
- TRBJ2-3 TRBV6-5 - TGTGCCAGCAGTTACCAGCCGGTGAACACAGATACGCAGTATTTT CASSYQPVNTDTQYF
- TRBJ2-7 TRBV11-2 TRBD2 TGTGCCAGCAGCTTAGACGGCGGGAGTTCATACGAGCAGTACTTC CASSLDGGSSYEQYF
few TRBJ2-1 TRBV27 - TGTGCCAGCAGTTTCGATCGGAGGGGGGCCTACAATGAGCAGTTCTTC CASSFDRRGAYNEQFF
few TRBJ2-7 TRBV11-2 TRBD2 TGTGCCAGCAGCTCCCATGGTAGCGGGACCATACACTCCTACGAGCAGTACTTC CASSSHGSGTIHSYEQYF
few TRBJ2-6 TRBV19 - TGTGCCAGTAGTGATAGCCGGAGCTCTGGGGCCAACGTCCTGACTTTC CASSDSRSSGANVLTF
few TRBJ1-2 TRBV4-3 TRBD1 TGCGCCAGCAGCCAAGACCCGAGGGACAGGAGCTACACCTTC CASSQDPRDRSYTF
- TRBJ2-6 TRBV7-9 TRBD1 TGTGCCAGCAGCTTAGCGAGGGGGACAGGCGTTTCTGGGGCCAACGTCCTGACTTTC CASSLARGTGVSGANVLTF
few TRBJ2-7 TRBV7-2 TRBD2 TGTGCCAGCAGCTCATTGCGGGAGGGCCTATCAGGCTACGAGCAGTACTTC CASSSLREGLSGYEQYF
- TRBJ2-5 TRBV18 - TGTGCCAGCTCACCACCGTCAACTGGAGAGACCCAGTACTTC CASSPPSTGETQYF